One and the same sample provided the 28 T cell receptor beta chains below, sequenced in a study of blood T cell repertoires in COVID-19. Produced via immunoSEQ multiplex PCR; TCRdb's table is partial and in-frame only. The data contain roughly 190,000 clones, 94% of them singletons. Sample: peripheral blood. The receptors derive from a man in his thirties or forties with COVID-19, enrolled during active disease.

The genes are TRBV9 and TRBJ2-1, with D tentatively TRBD2 (6 bases). V was shortened by 4 bases and J by 0 bases, with 17 bases between the two germline ends. This CDR3 is 17 amino acids long. Per the germline V gene, CDR1 is SGDLS and CDR2 is YYNGEE. As DNA, the CDR3 is TGTGCCAGCAGCCCCGAGGCGGGGACCCGCTCCTACAATGAGCAGTTCTTC. This sequence encodes CASSPEAGTRSYNEQFF.

This chain uses TRBV10-3 with TRBJ1-1, with 11 bases lining up with TRBD1. The CDR3 extends over 14 amino acids. V lost 3 bases and J lost 11; bases outside the gene matches: 8. Looked up from germline, CDR1 is ENHRY and CDR2 is SYGVKD. The DNA of the CDR3 is TGTGCCATCAGTGAAGGACAGGGGGCGGCCGGGGCTTTCTTT. Its protein is CAISEGQGAAGAFF.

The chain carries TRBV5-1 and TRBJ1-4; D gene ambiguous. The CDR3 loop spans 16 amino acids. The germline V gene has CDR1 SGHRS and CDR2 YFSETQ. The V end lost 1 base, the J end lost 0 bases, and 10 bases lay between the germline ends. The CDR3, as DNA: TGCGCCAGCAGCTTGCTTCTGGCATCAACTAATGAAAAACTGTTTTTT. Its protein product is CASSLLLASTNEKLFF.

This clone was seen just once. This chain uses TRBV7-6 with TRBJ2-1, with TRBD2 matching 7 bases. The junction had 7 bases not matched to a gene; V was cut back by 5 bases and J by 0 bases. In germline, CDR1 is SGHVS, CDR2 FNYEAQ. CDR3 length: 16 residues. The CDR3 nucleotides are TGTGCCAGCAGCCCCGGGGCGGGGGACTCCTACAATGAGCAGTTCTTC. This translates into CASSPGAGDSYNEQFF.

The V gene is TRBV4-1, the J gene TRBJ1-2, with 8 nucleotides matching TRBD1. CDR3 length equals 16 residues. V dropped 1 base and J dropped 5; count of bases not matched to a gene: 9. Germline-derived CDR1 and CDR2 are MGHRA and YSYEKL. The CDR3 protein is CASSQVRGDRLYGYTF. In DNA, the CDR3 is TGCGCCAGCAGCCAAGTACGCGGGGACAGGCTTTATGGCTACACCTTC.

J is TRBJ1-1 and V is TRBV27; D is undetermined. The CDR3 consists of 13 residues. Trimming took off 4 bases at V and 0 bases at J, with 6 bases between the two ends. Germline CDR1 and CDR2: MNHEY and SMNVEV (reference sequence). DNA of the CDR3: TGTGCCAGCAGTTCCCCAATGAACACTGAAGCTTTCTTT. As protein: CASSSPMNTEAFF.

The chain joins TRBV29-1 to TRBJ1-1; D gene ambiguous. The CDR3 is 15 amino acids. V was shortened by 6 bases and J by 1 base, with 18 bases between the two germline ends. Per germline, CDR1 SQVTM and CDR2 ANQGSEA. In DNA form, the CDR3 reads TGCAGCGTATACGGGGATGGCTCTGGGAACACTGAAGCTTTCTTT. Encoded protein: CSVYGDGSGNTEAFF. Supplemented by reference TRBV29-1 and TRBJ1-1, the full variable domain reads SAVISQKPSRDICQRGTSLTIQCQVDSQVTMMFWYRQQPGQSLTLIATANQGSEATYESGFVIDKFPISRPNLTFSTLTVSNMSPEDSSIYLCSVYGDGSGNTEAFFGQGTRLTVV.

Only one count was recorded for this clone. The chain employs TRBV18 and TRBJ1-1, with TRBD1 as a possible D gene (6 bases). The CDR3 runs 16 residues. Deletions cut 5 bases from V and 0 bases from J, with 16 bases between. The V gene's germline CDR1 is KGHSH and CDR2 LQKENI. The CDR3 region has the DNA TGTGCCAGCTCAGTCCGGACAGCGAACATGAACACTGAAGCTTTCTTT. This gives the protein CASSVRTANMNTEAFF.

The gene calls are TRBV19 and TRBJ2-7; 10 nucleotides agree with TRBD1. The CDR3 runs 15 residues. Germline lookup yields CDR1 LNHDA and CDR2 SQIVND (reference sequence). The V gene end was trimmed by 4 bases and the J gene end by 3 bases; junction bases not matched to a gene: 6. The chain's CDR3 is CASSTGTGANYEQYF. The CDR3 bases are TGTGCCAGTAGTACAGGGACAGGGGCCAACTACGAGCAGTACTTC.

The V and J genes are TRBV6-6 and TRBJ2-7, with D possibly matching TRBD1 (5 bases). Trimming cost V 2 bases and J 4 bases, with 12 bases left between them. This CDR3 has 14 amino acids. The germline CDR1 and CDR2 sequences are MNHNY and SVGAGI (reference sequence). CDR3 protein: CASSYPGKSYEQYF. The CDR3 DNA follows: TGTGCCAGCAGTTACCCAGGGAAGAGTTACGAGCAGTACTTC.

CDR3 in amino acids: CATSRGGANEQFF. Written as DNA, the CDR3 is TGTGCCACCTCCCGGGGGGGAGCGAATGAGCAGTTCTTC. The gene calls are TRBV5-5 and TRBJ2-1; 8 bases align to TRBD2. The CDR3 consists of 13 residues. Germline V gene data show CDR1 as SGHKS and CDR2 as YYEKEE (reference sequence). After removal of 9 bases from V and 7 bases from J, the junction contained 9 bases not matched to a gene.

V and J are TRBV12-3 or TRBV12-4 and TRBJ1-1; possibly TRBD1 for D (6 bases). The CDR3 runs to 13 residues. V was cut by 3 bases and J by 4 bases, with 9 bases left in between. The CDR3 loop is CASSFGGRTEAFF. CDR3 bases: TGTGCCAGCAGTTTCGGGGGGCGCACTGAAGCTTTCTTT.

The chain employs TRBV25-1 and TRBJ2-5; 7 bases map to TRBD1. Germline trimming cut 8 bases from V and 5 bases from J; bases unmatched to any gene: 14. Germline-derived CDR1 and CDR2 are MGHDK and SYGVNS. The CDR3 runs 15 residues. The CDR3 nucleotides are TGTGCCAGCTCCCGACAGGGCGAGGGGTGGGAGACCCAGTACTTC. It encodes CASSRQGEGWETQYF. The entire variable domain, with the rest obtained from reference TRBV25-1 and TRBJ2-5, is as follows: EADIYQTPRYLVIGTGKKITLECSQTMGHDKMYWYQQDPGMELHLIHYSYGVNSTEKGDLSSESTVSRIRTEHFPLTLESARPSHTSQYLCASSRQGEGWETQYFGPGTRLLVL.

This clone was detected a few times. V usage is TRBV6-2 or TRBV6-3 and J usage is TRBJ2-5; possible D gene TRBD2, 5 bases. The CDR3 sequence is 18 residues long. CDR1 and CDR2 from the germline V gene are MNHEY and SVGEGT. Trimming cost V 6 bases and J 2 bases, with 25 bases left between them. The CDR3 bases are TGTGCCAGCAGCCCCAAATGGCTAGCTGGGAAAATACAAGAGACCCAGTACTTC. It encodes CASSPKWLAGKIQETQYF.

The chain carries TRBV11-2 and TRBJ2-7; D is perhaps TRBD1 (5 bases). Germline V CDR1 and CDR2: SGHAT, FQNNGV. The CDR3 covers 13 residues. Trimming pared 3 bases from V and 2 bases from J, leaving 8 bases between. The CDR3 sequence is CASSLETAYEQYF. CDR3 in DNA: TGTGCCAGCAGCTTGGAGACAGCCTACGAGCAGTACTTC.

The CDR3 is CATSDAGSTSNQPQHF. The DNA for the CDR3 is TGTGCCACCAGTGATGCGGGGAGTACGAGCAATCAGCCCCAGCATTTT. The V call is TRBV24-1, the J call TRBJ1-5; D remains unclear. V was cut by 3 bases and J by 1 base, with 12 bases left in between. The CDR3 extends over 16 amino acids. Germline V CDR1 and CDR2: KGHDR, SFDVKD.

CDR3 amino acids: CAISEPGKGNQPQHF. The CDR3 bases are TGTGCCATCAGTGAGCCGGGGAAGGGCAATCAGCCCCAGCATTTT. The chain employs TRBV10-3 and TRBJ1-5, with D unresolved. Trimming pared 2 bases from V and 2 bases from J, leaving 10 bases between. The CDR3 covers 15 residues. Germline lookup yields CDR1 ENHRY and CDR2 SYGVKD.

The rearrangement uses TRBV5-5 and TRBJ1-5, with TRBD1 matching over 7 bases. Germline CDR1 and CDR2: SGHKS and YYEKEE (reference sequence). V was clipped by 2 bases and J by 2 bases; unmatched bases: 10. The CDR3 loop spans 17 amino acids. In nucleotides, the CDR3 is TGTGCCAGCAGCTTTGACAGGGCCGCCGTAGGCAATCAGCCCCAGCATTTT. This translates into CASSFDRAAVGNQPQHF. Full variable domain (missing parts from reference TRBV5-5 and TRBJ1-5): DAGVTQSPTHLIKTRGQQVTLRCSPISGHKSVSWYQQVLGQGPQFIFQYYEKEERGRGNFPDRFSARQFPNYSSELNVNALLLGDSALYLCASSFDRAAVGNQPQHFGDGTRLSIL.

The chain links TRBV4-1 to TRBJ2-7, with TRBD1 matching over 7 bases. The CDR3 covers 15 residues. Germline CDR1 and CDR2: MGHRA and YSYEKL. V shed 3 bases and J 4 bases; nucleotides not matched to a gene: 9. The CDR3 region has the DNA TGCGCCAGCAGCCACCGAGAACAGGGGCGGTACGAGCAGTACTTC. Its protein product is CASSHREQGRYEQYF.

The chain links TRBV29-1 to TRBJ1-1; 10 positions agree with TRBD1. CDR1 is SQVTM and CDR2 is ANQGSEA in the germline V gene. The CDR3 sequence is 15 residues long. Unmatched junction bases numbered 6, after V lost 1 base and J lost 4 bases. DNA for the CDR3: TGCAGCGTTGAAGGGAGAAGGGACAGGGGCACTGAAGCTTTCTTT. Its translation is CSVEGRRDRGTEAFF.

Comments on this clone: The identical CDR3 is also encoded by other nucleotide sequences in the sample. The V gene is TRBV12-3 or TRBV12-4, the J gene TRBJ1-1, with D unclear. The CDR3 sequence is 13 residues long. Trimming took off 3 bases at V and 1 base at J, with 6 bases between the two ends. In nucleotides, the CDR3 is TGTGCCAGCAGTTTGGCGGGGAACACTGAAGCTTTCTTT. Protein product: CASSLAGNTEAFF.

The gene calls are TRBV19 and TRBJ2-3; 9 nucleotides match TRBD2. The junction had 6 bases not matched to a gene; V was cut back by 1 base and J by 7 bases. The CDR3 is made up of 15 amino acids. The germline V gene has CDR1 LNHDA and CDR2 SQIVND (reference sequence). The CDR3 DNA follows: TGTGCCAGTAGTATAGGCGGGGGGGCAGTATATACGCAGTATTTT. Protein product: CASSIGGGAVYTQYF.

The chain couples TRBV27 to TRBJ2-1; D possibly corresponds to TRBD2 (5 bases). Trimming cost V 4 bases and J 5 bases, with 12 bases left between them. The CDR3 length is 14 residues. Per the germline V gene, CDR1 is MNHEY and CDR2 is SMNVEV (reference sequence). The CDR3 reads CASSSAGPDNEQFF. For the CDR3, the DNA is TGTGCCAGCAGTTCCGCGGGCCCTGACAATGAGCAGTTCTTC.

The chain uses TRBV18 and TRBJ2-1; D may be TRBD2 (6 bases). Between the trimmed V and J ends, which lost 3 bases and 10 bases, there was a span of 7 bases. Germline values: CDR1 KGHSH, CDR2 LQKENI. The CDR3 is 11 residues long. The CDR3 region has the DNA TGTGCCAGCTCACCGGGGAGGGAGCAGTTCTTC. Protein product: CASSPGREQFF.

The rearrangement links TRBV27 to TRBJ2-3; 13 bases match TRBD2. Germline V gives CDR1 MNHEY, CDR2 SMNVEV (reference sequence). Losses at the gene ends were 8 bases for V and 2 bases for J; bases not matched to a gene: 4. CDR3 length: 15 residues. This chain's CDR3 is CASSTSGGFTDTQYF. In DNA, the CDR3 is TGTGCCAGCTCGACTAGCGGGGGGTTCACAGATACGCAGTATTTT.

V and J are TRBV6-5 and TRBJ2-7, with 8 bases aligning to TRBD2. This CDR3 has 15 amino acids. The V gene's germline CDR1 is MNHEY and CDR2 SVGAGI. V lost 5 bases, J lost 6 bases, and 12 bases stayed unmatched. In DNA, the CDR3 is TGTGCCAGCAGTCCGGGGCTAGCGGGCTGGGGCGAGCAGTACTTC. Translating it yields CASSPGLAGWGEQYF.

The genes are TRBV9 and TRBJ1-2, with 11 bases fitting TRBD1. J lost 5 bases, V lost 0 bases, and 6 bases had no gene match. The CDR3 covers 16 residues. The germline V gene encodes CDR1 SGDLS and CDR2 YYNGEE. For the CDR3, the DNA is TGTGCCAGCAGCGTAGTCGATGGACAGGGGGCGTATGGCTACACCTTC. This encodes CASSVVDGQGAYGYTF.

This sequence joins TRBV11-1 and TRBJ2-2, with a tentative D call TRBD2 (6 bases). Germline-derived CDR1 and CDR2 are SGHAT and FQDESV (reference sequence). Deletions cut 5 bases from V and 1 base from J, with 8 bases between. This CDR3 region has 14 residues. The CDR3 DNA reads as TGTGCCAGCAGCGGGCGGGGGAACACCGGGGAGCTGTTTTTT. Its translation is CASSGRGNTGELFF. Together with reference TRBV11-1 and TRBJ2-2, the CDR3 gives the full variable domain: EAEVAQSPRYKITEKSQAVAFWCDPISGHATLYWYRQILGQGPELLVQFQDESVVDDSQLPKDRFSAERLKGVDSTLKIQPAELGDSAMYLCASSGRGNTGELFFGEGSRLTVL.